This T cell receptor (beta chain) is drawn from a study of early T cells in non-severe SARS-CoV-2 infection. A few counts support this clonotype. V was cut by 5 bases and J by 5 bases, with 7 bases left in between. The germline V gene has CDR1 SGHTA and CDR2 FQGNSA. This CDR3 contains 12 residues. TCRdb reprocessed the 5' RACE reads with MiXCR, giving one entry per CDR3 protein. Of around 58,000 distinct CDR3 sequences in the sample, roughly 13% are singletons; the top ten hold approximately 9.6%. V is TRBV7-2 and J is TRBJ2-1; D is ambiguous. What was sequenced was whole blood. The sequence came from an adult who was a healthcare worker with PCR-confirmed SARS-CoV-2 infection or an uninfected control (not recorded which). CDR3 bases: TGTGCCAGCAGCCCTTATCACAATGAGCAGTTCTTC. The encoded protein is CASSPYHNEQFF.